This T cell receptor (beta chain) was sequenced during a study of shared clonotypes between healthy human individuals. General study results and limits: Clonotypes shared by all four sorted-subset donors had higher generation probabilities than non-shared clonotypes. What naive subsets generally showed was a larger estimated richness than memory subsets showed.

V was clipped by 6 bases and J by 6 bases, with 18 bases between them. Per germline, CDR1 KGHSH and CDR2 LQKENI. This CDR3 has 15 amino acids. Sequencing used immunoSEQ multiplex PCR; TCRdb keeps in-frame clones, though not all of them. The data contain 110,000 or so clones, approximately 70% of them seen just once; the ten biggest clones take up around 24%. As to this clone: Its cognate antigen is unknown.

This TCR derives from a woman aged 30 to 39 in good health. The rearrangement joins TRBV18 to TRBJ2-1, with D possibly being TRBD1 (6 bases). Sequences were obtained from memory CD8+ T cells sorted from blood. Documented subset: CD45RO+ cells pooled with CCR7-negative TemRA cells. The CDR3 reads CASSQDRVVVNEQFF. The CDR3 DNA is TGTGCCAGCTCCCAGGACAGAGTAGTAGTCAATGAGCAGTTCTTC.